The source of this T cell receptor beta chain is a study of cytomegalovirus exposure and HLA in healthy donors. As concerns this clone: Its specificity is unknown.

Amplification used 60 Vbeta primers and 13 Jbeta primers. Using immunoSEQ multiplex PCR, the repertoire was profiled, and TCRdb retains in-frame clones only, with some absent. The repertoire holds 90,000 to 100,000 clones, approximately 77% seen once, with around 5% in the top ten. Study outcomes and limitations: Prediction of most subjects' HLA-A and HLA-B alleles by TCR beta sequences was reportedly accurate. Some TCR beta chains (about 180 of them) were listed as cytomegalovirus-associated.

The CDR3 is 16 amino acids. Germline CDR1 and CDR2: LGHNA and YSLEER. The ends were cut back, 4 bases at V and 2 bases at J, with 18 bases in the middle. Material for sequencing was PBMCs. The clonotype originates from a woman between 40 and 55 years old in good health and CMV-seronegative. The chain carries TRBV4-3 and TRBJ2-7, with D maybe TRBD2 (6 bases). CDR3 sequence: CASSPSYRGSTYEQYF. Here the CDR3 DNA reads TGCGCCAGCAGCCCCTCCTACCGGGGGAGTACCTACGAGCAGTACTTC.